These 13 T cell receptor beta chains were sequenced from one sample in a study of blood T cells in healthy people across ages. Then a second PCR, running roughly 7 to 11 cycles, was carried out with a sample-barcoded 5' primer and a J-beta primer mix. MiXCR was run by TCRdb on the 5' RACE reads, yielding one entry per CDR3 protein. There are roughly 1.7 million distinct CDR3 sequences in the sample; about 31% occur only once, and about 11% lies in the top ten. The source material was blood. These receptor sequences come from a woman aged 30 to 39 in good health.

The rearrangement uses TRBV7-2 and TRBJ2-7, with TRBD1 identical over 7 bases. The germline V gene encodes CDR1 SGHTA and CDR2 FQGNSA. The ends lost 5 bases at V and 4 bases at J; junction bases unmatched: 8. The CDR3 is 14 residues long. CDR3: CASSRVTGRYEQYF. CDR3 coding DNA: TGTGCCAGCAGCCGAGTGACAGGGCGGTACGAGCAGTACTTC.

There are a few counts of this clonotype. Compared with germline, one end of the junction differs, possibly owing to a read error. This sequence joins TRBV9 and TRBJ2-1, with TRBD2 matching over 9 bases. Germline-derived CDR1 and CDR2 are SGDLS and YYNGEE. This CDR3 comprises 13 residues. The CDR3 reads CANSVGTSLEQFF. The CDR3 nucleotides are TGTGCCAACAGCGTCGGGACTAGCCTTGAGCAGTTCTTC.

This clonotype has ten or more counts. The chain links TRBV29-1 to TRBJ2-1; perhaps TRBD1 as D (6 bases). The CDR3 totals 15 residues. Germline CDR1 reads SQVTM; CDR2 reads ANQGSEA. CDR3 protein: CTGSMGAGARLEQFF. Here the CDR3 DNA reads TGCACCGGATCCATGGGGGCAGGCGCAAGACTAGAGCAGTTCTTC.

This clonotype was found a few times. The V call is TRBV20-1, the J call TRBJ1-2; D not resolved. The germline CDR1 and CDR2 sequences are DFQATT and SNEGSKA (reference sequence). The V and J ends lost 6 bases and 0 bases respectively, with 17 bases between them. CDR3 length: 15 residues. The CDR3 protein is CSAKEYQESNYGYTF. Here the CDR3 DNA reads TGCAGTGCAAAGGAATACCAGGAGTCTAACTATGGCTACACCTTC.

The rearrangement joins TRBV11-2 to TRBJ1-1, with TRBD1 as a possible D gene (6 bases). Germline CDR1 is SGHAT and CDR2 is FQNNGV. The CDR3 runs 14 residues. Between the trimmed V and J ends, which lost 5 bases and 5 bases, there was a span of 15 bases. The CDR3: CASSRRTAGTEAFF. CDR3 DNA: TGTGCCAGCAGCCGGAGGACAGCCGGGACTGAAGCTTTCTTT.

V and J are TRBV2 and TRBJ2-2; D gene unclear. The germline V and J ends were trimmed by 4 bases and 5 bases, with 17 bases remaining between them. The CDR3 totals 16 residues. Germline loops: CDR1 SNHLY, CDR2 FYNNEI. CDR3 sequence (DNA): TGTGCCAGCAGTGCCTATCGAAAAGGGCGTACCGGGGAGCTGTTTTTT. Its protein product is CASSAYRKGRTGELFF.

The rearrangement joins TRBV6-1 to TRBJ1-2; D uncertain. The germline V and J ends were trimmed by 4 bases and 7 bases, with 13 bases remaining between them. The length of the CDR3 is 13 residues. In germline, CDR1 is MNHNS, CDR2 SASEGT. The CDR3 loop is CASSVSGEGGYTF. CDR3 DNA sequence: TGTGCCAGCAGTGTCAGTGGGGAGGGTGGCTACACCTTC.

The chain combines TRBV10-3 with TRBJ2-1; TRBD1 might be the D (5 bases). There are 16 residues in the CDR3. CDR1 ENHRY and CDR2 SYGVKD come from the germline V gene. Trimming cost V 6 bases and J 1 base, with 16 bases left between them. CDR3 sequence (DNA): TGTGCCATCAGGGCGACAGCCCCGAGATCCTACAATGAGCAGTTCTTC. It yields the protein CAIRATAPRSYNEQFF.

The genes are TRBV29-1 and TRBJ2-4; D gene ambiguous. Germline V gene data show CDR1 as SQVTM and CDR2 as ANQGSEA. V lost 5 bases and J 8 bases, leaving 10 bases between the germline ends. CDR3 size: 11 residues. CDR3 DNA: TGCAGCGTTACCAGCATGGACATTCAGTACTTC. Its protein product is CSVTSMDIQYF.

This clonotype was seen a handful of times. CDR3 residues: CASSQEPGLAGGEQYF. In nucleotides, the CDR3 is TGCGCCAGCAGCCAGGAACCGGGACTAGCGGGAGGCGAGCAGTACTTC. V and J are TRBV4-1 and TRBJ2-7; 15 bases line up with TRBD2. The length of the CDR3 is 16 residues. After removal of 3 bases from V and 6 bases from J, the junction contained 6 bases not matched to a gene. Germline V lookup: CDR1 MGHRA, CDR2 YSYEKL.

As for this clonotype: Its ends do not fully match the called genes, so a read error is possible. V and J are TRBV6-1 and TRBJ2-1; D is undetermined. Germline loops: CDR1 MNHNS, CDR2 SASEGT. The CDR3 sequence is 13 residues long. The CDR3 nucleotides are TGCGCCAGCCGCGCTCCCCCTCGGAATGAGCAGTTCTTC. It is translated as CASRAPPRNEQFF.

The chain couples TRBV9 to TRBJ2-3; no reliable D call. CDR1 SGDLS and CDR2 YYNGEE come from the germline V gene. V was clipped by 3 bases and J by 4 bases, with 12 bases between them. This CDR3 region has 14 residues. The DNA for the CDR3 is TGTGCCAGCAGCGCACTCCCTGAGGCAGATACGCAGTATTTT. Amino acids: CASSALPEADTQYF.

This clonotype was picked up one time. The CDR3 region is CASSHGKVRETQYF. CDR3 bases: TGTGCCAGCAGTCACGGGAAGGTGCGGGAGACCCAGTACTTC. This chain links TRBV3-1 with TRBJ2-5, with TRBD2 as a possible D gene (5 bases). The CDR3 loop spans 14 amino acids. CDR1 and CDR2 (germline): LGHDT, YNNKEL (reference sequence). The V end was cut by 6 bases, the J end by 5 bases, with 16 bases between.